These 9 T cell receptor beta chains share one sample of origin, sequenced in a study of blood T cell repertoires in COVID-19. Clones were read by immunoSEQ multiplex PCR, and TCRdb kept only the in-frame ones, dropping some. The sample records approximately 70,000 clones, 70% to 90% being singletons. The sample taken for sequencing was peripheral blood. The receptors were gathered from a man between 70 and 80 years old with active COVID-19.

This chain uses TRBV11-1 with TRBJ1-2; tentative D call: TRBD1 (5 bases). In germline, CDR1 is SGHAT, CDR2 FQDESV (reference sequence). This CDR3 comprises 12 residues. The ends were cut back, 3 bases at V and 6 bases at J, with 8 bases in the middle. As DNA, the CDR3 is TGTGCCAGCAGCTTTTGGGGGGATGGCTACACCTTC. Amino acid sequence: CASSFWGDGYTF.

This clone appeared once. The same CDR3 can be traced to other DNA sequences in this sample. CDR3 in amino acids: CASSPGGDTEAFF. CDR3 in DNA: TGTGCCAGCTCCCCAGGGGGGGACACTGAAGCTTTCTTT. V usage is TRBV18 and J usage is TRBJ1-1, with TRBD1 matching over 7 bases. Per germline, CDR1 KGHSH and CDR2 LQKENI. V shed 6 bases, J shed 3 bases, and the junction held 4 bases outside the gene matches. The CDR3 has 13 amino acids.

J is TRBJ1-2 and V is TRBV5-1, with D possibly being TRBD1 (5 bases). CDR1 and CDR2 from the germline V gene are SGHRS and YFSETQ. The ends were cut back, 0 bases at V and 6 bases at J, with 12 bases in the middle. This CDR3 is 14 amino acids long. Here the CDR3 DNA reads TGCGCCAGCAGCTTGGGGGGCCCGGGCGATGGCTACACCTTC. Residues: CASSLGGPGDGYTF.

The gene calls are TRBV30 and TRBJ2-7; maybe TRBD1 (6 bases). Trimming left V 5 bases short and J 1 base short, with 21 bases between. The CDR3 length is 16 residues. Germline V CDR1 and CDR2: GTSNPN, SVGIG (reference sequence). CDR3 nucleotides: TGTGCCTGGGTCCCGGGACATTGGGCTCCATCCTACGAGCAGTACTTC. This translates into CAWVPGHWAPSYEQYF.

The genes are TRBV11-1 and TRBJ2-3; D is uncertain. V was trimmed by 5 bases and J by 10 bases, leaving 16 bases between them. The CDR3 totals 13 residues. Germline V gene sequence: CDR1 SGHAT, CDR2 FQDESV (reference sequence). CDR3: CASSQPGQWAQYF. The CDR3 DNA sequence: TGTGCCAGCAGCCAACCGGGTCAGTGGGCGCAGTATTTT.

This clone was seen more than once but under ten times. This rearrangement joins TRBV19 to TRBJ2-2; 14 bases line up with TRBD2. V dropped 10 bases and J dropped 4; count of bases not matched to a gene: 2. CDR3 length equals 14 residues. Germline V gene lookup returns CDR1 LNHDA and CDR2 SQIVND (reference sequence). The CDR3 region is CAIGTSGSTGELFF. DNA of the CDR3: TGTGCCATCGGGACTAGCGGGAGCACCGGGGAGCTGTTTTTT.

The CDR3 is CASSQGVGAAGNSPLHF. CDR3 in DNA: TGTGCCAGCAGCCAAGGGGTTGGGGCCGCCGGAAATTCACCCCTCCACTTT. The chain recombines TRBV3-1 (or the pseudogene TRBV3-2) with TRBJ1-6, with D tentatively TRBD1 (5 bases). Deletions cut 1 base from V and 7 bases from J, with 17 bases between. Germline V CDR1 and CDR2: LGHDT, YNNKEL (reference sequence). This CDR3 spans 17 amino acids.

The genes are TRBV6-2 or TRBV6-3 and TRBJ2-3, with unresolved D. Germline V gene sequence: CDR1 MNHEY, CDR2 SVGEGT. CDR3 length equals 17 residues. V lost 2 bases to trimming and J lost 2 bases, with 17 bases between them. The CDR3 nucleotides read TGTGCCAGCAGTTACCCTCTGCGCGGAAGATACACAGATACGCAGTATTTT. This sequence encodes CASSYPLRGRYTDTQYF.

V and J are TRBV6-2 or TRBV6-3 and TRBJ2-3; the match to TRBD2 covers 10 bases. This CDR3 contains 17 residues. The germline V gene has CDR1 MNHEY and CDR2 SVGEGT. V lost 0 bases to trimming and J lost 4 bases; unmatched junction nucleotides: 7. Written as DNA, the CDR3 is TGTGCCAGCAGTTACTCCTCCCTAGCGGGAGCGGCAGATACGCAGTATTTT. Protein product: CASSYSSLAGAADTQYF.